This T cell receptor (beta chain) is from a study of blood T cell repertoires in COVID-19. Study information: Both acute and convalescent COVID-19 samples were obtained from the United States, Italy and Spain. Sources were T cells, B-cell-depleted T cells, or PBMCs; the material itself was cDNA or gDNA.

In the original processing: Amplified reference gene primers provided the basis for estimating nucleated cell counts. The data were produced by immunoSEQ multiplex PCR, yet TCRdb's version contains in-frame clones alone and is incomplete. V, J and clone size reflect that table, while D and trimming were determined from the DNA. The data contain about 150,000 clones, about 87% of them seen just once; the ten biggest clones take up about 6%. This TCR was sampled from a man older than 75 with acute or convalescent COVID-19. The material sequenced was peripheral blood.

CDR3 amino acids: CASSYPGDNTEAFF. CDR3 nucleotides: TGTGCCAGCAGTTATCCAGGGGATAACACTGAAGCTTTCTTT. The chain recombines TRBV6-6 with TRBJ1-1, with D possibly being TRBD1 (6 bases). The CDR3 runs 14 residues. Per germline, CDR1 MNHNY and CDR2 SVGAGI (reference sequence). The germline V and J ends were trimmed by 3 bases and 2 bases, with 10 bases remaining between them.